The rows below give T cell receptor beta chains drawn from one sample of a study of early T cells in non-severe SARS-CoV-2 infection. TCRdb used MiXCR to reprocess the 5' RACE reads, holding one entry per CDR3 protein. The table includes 55,000 to 70,000 distinct CDR3 sequences, about 4.9% detected once. This specimen consisted of whole blood, obtained at baseline. Receptors were obtained from an adult who was a healthcare worker with PCR-confirmed SARS-CoV-2 infection or an uninfected control (not recorded which). The donor label of this sample is uncertain. CDR3s include the opening cysteine and the closing phenylalanine or tryptophan.

V gene	J gene	CDR3 protein
TRBV10-3	TRBJ2-7	CAISNLDRSYEQYF
TRBV3-1	TRBJ2-7	CASSQEGGPYEQYF
TRBV19	TRBJ2-3	CASSITPTDTQYF
TRBV3-1	TRBJ1-3	CASSFSWDSGNTIYF
TRBV18	TRBJ1-2	CASSPPVASYGYTF
TRBV6-2/TRBV6-3	TRBJ2-7	CASSYFLEYEQYF
TRBV20-1	TRBJ1-6	CSARDLRGSGSPLHF
TRBV20-1	TRBJ1-4	CSAIESRRGDGKLFF
TRBV19	TRBJ1-1	CASSTIGLRNTEAFF
TRBV20-1	TRBJ2-7	CSARARPASGGPEQYF
TRBV12-3/TRBV12-4	TRBJ2-1	CASAGGNYNEQFF
TRBV6-2/TRBV6-3	TRBJ1-6	CASSYGRQGVRTAPLHF
TRBV9	TRBJ2-1	CASSTSQTNEQFF
TRBV12-3/TRBV12-4	TRBJ1-5	CASRQWTGGNQPQHF
TRBV13	TRBJ2-2	CASSLSDGGTGELFF
TRBV5-1	TRBJ1-1	CASSLGSRRQRNTEAFF
TRBV29-1	TRBJ2-5	CSVIPGFRETQYF
TRBV7-3	TRBJ2-3	CASSSTSGGADTQYF
TRBV24-1	TRBJ2-2	CATNPGSAGTGELFF
TRBV7-2	TRBJ1-6	CASSATGSDNSPLHF
TRBV28	TRBJ1-2	CASSAWDRVPGYTF
TRBV7-8	TRBJ2-7	CASSPPGYEQYF
TRBV11-2	TRBJ2-7	CASSLGTGLYEQYF
TRBV13	TRBJ2-5	CASSSRTPLQETQYF
TRBV29-1	TRBJ2-7	CSTQEGGAYEQYF
TRBV28	TRBJ1-5	CASSPMTGNQPQHF
TRBV21-1	TRBJ1-5	CASSKDLYQGNQPQHF
TRBV7-9	TRBJ2-7	CASSLVFDEQYF
TRBV6-2/TRBV6-3	TRBJ1-5	CASSYSIKGWNQPQHF
TRBV20-1	TRBJ1-5	CSAGGQSNQPQHF
TRBV9	TRBJ1-4	CASSVALSTNEKLFF
TRBV7-9	TRBJ2-1	CASSLAGGPDEQFF
TRBV18	TRBJ2-1	CASSPMTGSYNEQFF
TRBV2	TRBJ1-1	CASSTTGMTEAFF
TRBV5-1	TRBJ2-4	CASSLDSKLAKNIQYF
TRBV7-9	TRBJ2-1	CASSLILGNEQFF
TRBV6-6	TRBJ1-1	CASSYSTGGGNTEAFF
TRBV5-1	TRBJ1-1	CASSLGIRDGTEAFF
TRBV10-1	TRBJ2-1	CASSEAGGGAYNEQFF
TRBV7-6	TRBJ2-7	CASSLEGTESYEQYF
TRBV20-1	TRBJ2-3	CSARPLAGADTQYF
TRBV28	TRBJ1-4	CASSFLTNNEKLFF
TRBV9	TRBJ2-3	CASSVVGLATDTQYF
TRBV11-2	TRBJ2-2	CASSFRGGNTGELFF
TRBV11-2	TRBJ1-6	CASSAFQGNSPLHF
TRBV11-2	TRBJ2-7	CASSVGGSSYEQYF
TRBV7-8	TRBJ2-2	CASSNPVETSDGELFF
TRBV7-6	TRBJ1-1	CASSLAGLNTEAFF
TRBV27	TRBJ2-5	CASSFSRDQETQYF
TRBV7-2	TRBJ1-2	CASSPQPWGGYTF
TRBV7-6	TRBJ1-5	CASSLSPGSDGPQHF
TRBV5-4	TRBJ1-6	CASSLGNEGNSPLHF
TRBV5-5	TRBJ1-4	CASSSPGRTNEKLFF
TRBV4-2	TRBJ1-4	CASSSNGGVLFF
TRBV20-1	TRBJ2-7	CSARVGTATYEQYF
TRBV9	TRBJ2-1	CASSVGEGLETYEQFF
TRBV7-8	TRBJ2-2	CASSLDQNTGELFF
TRBV6-1	TRBJ1-6	CASLGAGTAYNSPLHF
TRBV12-3/TRBV12-4	TRBJ2-7	CASRRAGGPGYEQYF